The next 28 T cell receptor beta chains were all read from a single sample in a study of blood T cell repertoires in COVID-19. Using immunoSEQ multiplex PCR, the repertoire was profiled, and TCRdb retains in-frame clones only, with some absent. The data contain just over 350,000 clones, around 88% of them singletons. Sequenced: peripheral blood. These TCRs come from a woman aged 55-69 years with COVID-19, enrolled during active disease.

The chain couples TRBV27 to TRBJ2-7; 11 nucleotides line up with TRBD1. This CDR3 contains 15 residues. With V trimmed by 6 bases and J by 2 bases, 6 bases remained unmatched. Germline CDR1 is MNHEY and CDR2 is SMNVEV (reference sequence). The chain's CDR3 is CASRPGTGGAYEQYF. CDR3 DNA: TGTGCCAGCAGACCCGGGACAGGGGGGGCCTACGAGCAGTACTTC.

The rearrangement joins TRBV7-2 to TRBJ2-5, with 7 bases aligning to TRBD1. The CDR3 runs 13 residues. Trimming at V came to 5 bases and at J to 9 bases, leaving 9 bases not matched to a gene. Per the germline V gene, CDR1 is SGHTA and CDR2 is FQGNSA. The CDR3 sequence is CASSGDREGSQYF. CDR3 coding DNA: TGTGCCAGCAGCGGAGACAGGGAAGGGTCCCAGTACTTC.

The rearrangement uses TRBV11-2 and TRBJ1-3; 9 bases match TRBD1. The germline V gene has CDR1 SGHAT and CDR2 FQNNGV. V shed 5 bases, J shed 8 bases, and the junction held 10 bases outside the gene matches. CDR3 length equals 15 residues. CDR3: CASSPTGQGQDTIYF. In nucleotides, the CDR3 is TGTGCCAGCAGCCCCACGGGACAGGGTCAGGACACCATATATTTT.

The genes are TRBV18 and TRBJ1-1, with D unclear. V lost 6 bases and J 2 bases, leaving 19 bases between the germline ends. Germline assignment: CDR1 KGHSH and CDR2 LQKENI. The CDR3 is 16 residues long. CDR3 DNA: TGTGCCAGCTCTCTCAAATATTCGGGAGGAAACACTGAAGCTTTCTTT. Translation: CASSLKYSGGNTEAFF.

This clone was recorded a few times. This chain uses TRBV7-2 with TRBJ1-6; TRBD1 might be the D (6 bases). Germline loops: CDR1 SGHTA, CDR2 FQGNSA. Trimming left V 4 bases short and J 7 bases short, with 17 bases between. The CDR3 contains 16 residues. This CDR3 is CASSSPGQGHNSPLHF. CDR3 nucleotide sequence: TGTGCCAGCAGCTCCCCCGGGCAGGGGCACAATTCACCCCTCCACTTT.

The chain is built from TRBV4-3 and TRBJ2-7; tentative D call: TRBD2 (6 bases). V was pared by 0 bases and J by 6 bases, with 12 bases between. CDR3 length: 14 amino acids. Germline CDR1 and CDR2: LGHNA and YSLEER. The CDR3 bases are TGCGCCAGCAGCCAAGATTCGTACGGGAGCGAGCAGTACTTC. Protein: CASSQDSYGSEQYF.

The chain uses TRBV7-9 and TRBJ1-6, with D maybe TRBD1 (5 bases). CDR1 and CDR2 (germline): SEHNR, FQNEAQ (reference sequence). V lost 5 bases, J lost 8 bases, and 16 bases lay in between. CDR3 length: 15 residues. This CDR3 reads CASSPPGREDSPLHF. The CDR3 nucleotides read TGTGCCAGCAGCCCTCCGGGCAGGGAGGATTCACCCCTCCACTTT.

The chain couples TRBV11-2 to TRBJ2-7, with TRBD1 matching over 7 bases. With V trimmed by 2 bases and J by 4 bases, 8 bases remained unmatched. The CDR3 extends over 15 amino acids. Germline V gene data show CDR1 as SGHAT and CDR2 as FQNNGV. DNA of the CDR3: TGTGCCAGCAGCTTACATCAGGGGGTATCGTACGAGCAGTACTTC. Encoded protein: CASSLHQGVSYEQYF.

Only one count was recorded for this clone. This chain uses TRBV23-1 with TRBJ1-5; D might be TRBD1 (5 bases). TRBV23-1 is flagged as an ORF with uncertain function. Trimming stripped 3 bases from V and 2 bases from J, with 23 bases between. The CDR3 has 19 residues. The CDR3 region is CASSQLAYFRVVGNQPQHF. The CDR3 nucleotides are TGCGCCAGCAGTCAGTTAGCTTACTTCAGGGTGGTGGGCAATCAGCCCCAGCATTTT.

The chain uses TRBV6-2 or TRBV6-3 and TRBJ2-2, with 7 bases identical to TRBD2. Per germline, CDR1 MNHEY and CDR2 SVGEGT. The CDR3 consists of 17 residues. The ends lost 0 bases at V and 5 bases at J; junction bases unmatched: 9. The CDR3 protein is CASSYSRKTSITGELFF. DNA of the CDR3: TGTGCCAGCAGTTACTCGAGGAAGACTAGCATAACCGGGGAGCTGTTTTTT.

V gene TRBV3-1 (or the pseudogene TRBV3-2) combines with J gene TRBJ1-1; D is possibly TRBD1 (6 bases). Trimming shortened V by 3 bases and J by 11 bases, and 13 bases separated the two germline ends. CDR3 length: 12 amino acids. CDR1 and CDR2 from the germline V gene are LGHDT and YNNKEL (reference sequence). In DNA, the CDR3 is TGTGCCAGCAGCCAGTCCAGGGGTCGGGCTTTCTTT. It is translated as CASSQSRGRAFF.

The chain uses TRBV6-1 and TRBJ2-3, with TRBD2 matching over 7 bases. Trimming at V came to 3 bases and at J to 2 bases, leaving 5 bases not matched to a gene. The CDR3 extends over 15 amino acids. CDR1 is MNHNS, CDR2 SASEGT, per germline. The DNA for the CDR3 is TGTGCCAGCAGTGACAGAGGACTAGACACAGATACGCAGTATTTT. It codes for CASSDRGLDTDTQYF.

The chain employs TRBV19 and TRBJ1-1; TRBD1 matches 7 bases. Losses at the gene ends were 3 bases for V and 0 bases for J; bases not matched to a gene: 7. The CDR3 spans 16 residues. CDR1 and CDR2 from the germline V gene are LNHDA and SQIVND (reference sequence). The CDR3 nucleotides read TGTGCCAGTAGTATTAGTTCAGGGACAGTGAACACTGAAGCTTTCTTT. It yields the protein CASSISSGTVNTEAFF.

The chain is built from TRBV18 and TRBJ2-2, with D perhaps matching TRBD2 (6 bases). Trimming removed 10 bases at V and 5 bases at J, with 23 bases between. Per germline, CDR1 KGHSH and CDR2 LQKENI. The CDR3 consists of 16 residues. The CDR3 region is CATTTFDGGGTGELFF. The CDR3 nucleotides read TGTGCCACCACAACATTTGACGGGGGAGGAACCGGGGAGCTGTTTTTT.

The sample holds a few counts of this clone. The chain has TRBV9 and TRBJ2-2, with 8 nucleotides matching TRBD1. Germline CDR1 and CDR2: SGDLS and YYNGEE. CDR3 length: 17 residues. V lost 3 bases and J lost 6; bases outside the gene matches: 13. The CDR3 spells CASSARPGQGNSGELFF. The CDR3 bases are TGTGCCAGCAGCGCCCGCCCCGGACAGGGAAATTCCGGGGAGCTGTTTTTT.

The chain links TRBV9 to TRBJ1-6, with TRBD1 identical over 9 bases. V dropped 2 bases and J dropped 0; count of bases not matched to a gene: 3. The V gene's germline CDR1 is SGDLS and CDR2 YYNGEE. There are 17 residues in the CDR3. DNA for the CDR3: TGTGCCAGCAGCGTGGGGACAGGGCGCTCCTATAATTCACCCCTCCACTTT. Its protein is CASSVGTGRSYNSPLHF. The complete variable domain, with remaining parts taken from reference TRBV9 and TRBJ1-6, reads DSGVTQTPKHLITATGQRVTLRCSPRSGDLSVYWYQQSLDQGLQFLIQYYNGEERAKGNILERFSAQQFPDLHSELNLSSLELGDSALYFCASSVGTGRSYNSPLHFGNGTRLTVT.

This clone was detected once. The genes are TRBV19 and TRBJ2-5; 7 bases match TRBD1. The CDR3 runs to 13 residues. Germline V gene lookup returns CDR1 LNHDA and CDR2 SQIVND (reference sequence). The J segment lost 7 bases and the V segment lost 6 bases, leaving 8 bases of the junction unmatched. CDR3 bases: TGTGCCAGTAGGTTACGACAGGGTGGGACCCAGTACTTC. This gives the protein CASRLRQGGTQYF.

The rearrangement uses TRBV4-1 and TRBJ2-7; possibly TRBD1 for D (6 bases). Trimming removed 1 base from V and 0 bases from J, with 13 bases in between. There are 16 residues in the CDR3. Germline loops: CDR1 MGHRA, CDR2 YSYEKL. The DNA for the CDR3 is TGCGCCAGCAGCCAAGTGTGGCAGGGGAGCTCCTACGAGCAGTACTTC. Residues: CASSQVWQGSSYEQYF.

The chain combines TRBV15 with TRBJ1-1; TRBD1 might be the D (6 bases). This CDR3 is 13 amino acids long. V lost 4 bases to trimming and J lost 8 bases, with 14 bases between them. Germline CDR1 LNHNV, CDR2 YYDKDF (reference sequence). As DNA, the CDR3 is TGTGCCACCAGCAATCAAAGGGGGTTGGAAGCTTTCTTT. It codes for CATSNQRGLEAFF.

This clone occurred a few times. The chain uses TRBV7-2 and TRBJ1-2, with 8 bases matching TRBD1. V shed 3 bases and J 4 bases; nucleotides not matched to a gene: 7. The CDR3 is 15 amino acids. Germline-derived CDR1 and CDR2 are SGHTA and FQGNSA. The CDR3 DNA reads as TGTGCCAGCAGCTTTCTGACAGGGGCCCCCTATGGCTACACCTTC. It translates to CASSFLTGAPYGYTF.

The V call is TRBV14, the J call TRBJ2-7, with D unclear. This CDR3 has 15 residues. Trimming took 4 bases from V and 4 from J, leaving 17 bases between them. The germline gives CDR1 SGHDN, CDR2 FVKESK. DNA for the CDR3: TGTGCCAGCAGCCCAGAACCGGCAGGCGCTTACGAGCAGTACTTC. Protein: CASSPEPAGAYEQYF.

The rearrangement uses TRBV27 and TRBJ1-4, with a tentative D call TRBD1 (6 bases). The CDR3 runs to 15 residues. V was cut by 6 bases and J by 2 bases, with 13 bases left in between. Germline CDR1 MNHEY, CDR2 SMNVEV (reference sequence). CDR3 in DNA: TGTGCCAGCAGATCCCTTCAGGGGACTAATGAAAAACTGTTTTTT. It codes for CASRSLQGTNEKLFF.

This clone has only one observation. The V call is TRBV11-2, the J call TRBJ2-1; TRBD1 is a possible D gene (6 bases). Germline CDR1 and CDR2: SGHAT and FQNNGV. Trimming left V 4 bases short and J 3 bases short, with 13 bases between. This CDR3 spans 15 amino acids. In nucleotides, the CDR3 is TGTGCCAGCAGCTCAAGTAGGGACATCTACAATGAGCAGTTCTTC. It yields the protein CASSSSRDIYNEQFF.

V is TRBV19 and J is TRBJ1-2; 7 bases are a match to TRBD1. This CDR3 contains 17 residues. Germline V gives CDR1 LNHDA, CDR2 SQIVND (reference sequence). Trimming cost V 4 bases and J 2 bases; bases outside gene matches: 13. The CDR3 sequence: CASSKRPSGGLNYGYTF. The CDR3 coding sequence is TGTGCCAGTAGTAAACGCCCATCAGGGGGGCTGAACTATGGCTACACCTTC.

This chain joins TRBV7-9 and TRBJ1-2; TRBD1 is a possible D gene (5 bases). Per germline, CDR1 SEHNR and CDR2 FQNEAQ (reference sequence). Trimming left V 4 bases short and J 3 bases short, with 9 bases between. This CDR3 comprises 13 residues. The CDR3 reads CASSSRDYYGYTF. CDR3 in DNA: TGTGCCAGCAGCTCCCGGGACTACTATGGCTACACCTTC.

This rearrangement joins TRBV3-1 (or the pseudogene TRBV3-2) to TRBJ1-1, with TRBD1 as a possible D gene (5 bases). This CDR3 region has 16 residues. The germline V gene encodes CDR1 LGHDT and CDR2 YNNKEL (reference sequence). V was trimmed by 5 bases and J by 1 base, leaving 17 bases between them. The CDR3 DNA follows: TGTGCCAGCAGCGGATGGCGGGGGACCCCGAACACTGAAGCTTTCTTT. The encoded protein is CASSGWRGTPNTEAFF.

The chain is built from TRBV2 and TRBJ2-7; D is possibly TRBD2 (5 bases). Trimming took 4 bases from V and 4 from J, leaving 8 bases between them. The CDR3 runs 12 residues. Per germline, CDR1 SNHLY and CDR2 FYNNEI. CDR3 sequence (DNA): TGTGCCAGCAGTGGGGAGAGGTACGAGCAGTACTTC. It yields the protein CASSGERYEQYF.

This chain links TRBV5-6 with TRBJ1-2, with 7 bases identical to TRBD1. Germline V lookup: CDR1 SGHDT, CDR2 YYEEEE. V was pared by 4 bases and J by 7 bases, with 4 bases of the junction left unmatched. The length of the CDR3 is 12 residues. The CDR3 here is CASSQGVLGYTF. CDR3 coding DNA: TGTGCCAGCAGCCAGGGGGTACTTGGCTACACCTTC.